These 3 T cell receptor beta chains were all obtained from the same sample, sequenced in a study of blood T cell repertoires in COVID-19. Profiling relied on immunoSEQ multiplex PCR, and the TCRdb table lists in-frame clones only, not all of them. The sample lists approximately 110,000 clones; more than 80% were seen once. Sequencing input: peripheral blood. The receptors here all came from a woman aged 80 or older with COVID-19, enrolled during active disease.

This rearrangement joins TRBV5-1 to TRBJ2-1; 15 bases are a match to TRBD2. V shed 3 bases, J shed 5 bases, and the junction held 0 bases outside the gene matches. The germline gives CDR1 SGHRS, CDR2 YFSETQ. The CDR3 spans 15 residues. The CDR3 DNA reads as TGCGCCAGCAGCTGGACTAGCGGGAGGGACAATGAGCAGTTCTTC. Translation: CASSWTSGRDNEQFF.

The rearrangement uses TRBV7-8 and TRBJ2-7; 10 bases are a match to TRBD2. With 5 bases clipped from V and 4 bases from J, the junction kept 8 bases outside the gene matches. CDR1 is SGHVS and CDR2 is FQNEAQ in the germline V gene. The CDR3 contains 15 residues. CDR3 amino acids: CASSLGLAGVYEQYF. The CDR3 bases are TGTGCCAGCAGCCTAGGGCTAGCGGGAGTTTACGAGCAGTACTTC. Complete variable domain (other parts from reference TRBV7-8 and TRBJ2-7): GAGVSQSPRYKVAKRGQDVALRCDPISGHVSLFWYQQALGQGPEFLTYFQNEAQLDKSGLPSDRFFAERPEGSVSTLKIQRTQQEDSAVYLCASSLGLAGVYEQYFGPGTRLTVT.

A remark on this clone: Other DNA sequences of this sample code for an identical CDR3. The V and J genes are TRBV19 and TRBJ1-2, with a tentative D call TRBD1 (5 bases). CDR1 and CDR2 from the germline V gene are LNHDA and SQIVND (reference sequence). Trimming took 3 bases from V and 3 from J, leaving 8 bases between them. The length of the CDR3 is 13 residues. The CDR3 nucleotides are TGTGCCAGTAGTATCCAGGGCCACTATGGCTACACCTTC. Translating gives CASSIQGHYGYTF.